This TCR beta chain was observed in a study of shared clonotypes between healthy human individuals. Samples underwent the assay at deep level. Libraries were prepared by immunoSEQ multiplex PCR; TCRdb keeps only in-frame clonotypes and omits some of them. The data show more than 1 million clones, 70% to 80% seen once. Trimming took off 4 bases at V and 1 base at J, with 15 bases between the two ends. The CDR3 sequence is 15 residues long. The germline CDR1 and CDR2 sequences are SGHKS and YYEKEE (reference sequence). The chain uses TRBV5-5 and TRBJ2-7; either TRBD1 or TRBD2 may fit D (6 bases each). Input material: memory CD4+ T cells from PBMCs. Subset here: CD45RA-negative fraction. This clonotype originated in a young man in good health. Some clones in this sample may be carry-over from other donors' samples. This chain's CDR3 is CASSEGGAASYEQYF. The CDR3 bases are TGTGCCAGCAGCGAGGGGGGCGCGGCGTCCTACGAGCAGTACTTC.